This TCR beta chain was found in a study of blood T cell repertoires in COVID-19. Overall study context: The analysed material was cDNA or gDNA that came from T cells, B-cell-depleted T cells, or PBMCs.

Individuals aged about 18 to 89 years were recruited from 24 US areas. The study counted Cohort 3 donors as recovered given two negative PCRs, clearance, or symptom resolution. As originally analysed: Reference gene primer amplification gave estimated nucleated cell counts. Using immunoSEQ multiplex PCR, the repertoire was profiled, and TCRdb retains in-frame clones only, with some absent. V, J and clone size are taken as reported in that table, and D and trimming were inferred from the DNA itself. Of about 430,000 clones detected, 85% to 90% appear once; the ten largest clones hold roughly 1.1%. V lost 4 bases and J 9 bases, leaving 13 bases between the germline ends. The CDR3 totals 14 residues. The germline CDR1 and CDR2 sequences are MNHEY and SMNVEV (reference sequence).

The sequence was obtained from a man aged 30 to 45 who had recovered from COVID-19. Sequenced material: PBMCs or T cells enriched from blood (not recorded which). This sequence joins TRBV27 and TRBJ1-6; D unclear. The CDR3 DNA sequence: TGTGCCAGCAGTTACCGGGGTTTTATTTCACCCCTCCACTTT. Its protein product is CASSYRGFISPLHF.